Following are 2 T cell receptor beta chains from one sample sequenced in a study of CD8+CD57+ T cells in acquired aplastic anemia. Profiling that covered TCR beta VDJ and CDR3 relied on genomic DNA as its template. One entry per CDR3 protein results from TCRdb running MiXCR on the reads. The sample comprises approximately 220,000 distinct CDR3 sequences, around 43% of which are singletons, and 6.5% to 8% rests with the top ten. The sequenced patients had an expansion of CD8+CD57+ cells seen by flow cytometry. The sequencing input was sorted CD4+, CD8+, or CD8+CD57+ T cells (not recorded which) from PBMCs. The receptor source for this set is a human donor with aplastic anemia.

Details on this clonotype: This clone may be a read error of a much larger clone one base away. The rearrangement links TRBV5-4 to TRBJ2-1; D may be TRBD2 (7 bases). The germline V gene has CDR1 SGHNT and CDR2 YYREEE (reference sequence). The CDR3 sequence is 15 residues long. This CDR3 reads CAGSLVGGGYNEQFF. The CDR3 bases are TGTGCCGGCAGCTTGGTAGGGGGAGGGTACAATGAGCAGTTCTTC.

Of note for this clonotype: Since a much larger clone is just one base distant, this may be a read error. The chain is built from TRBV12-3 or TRBV12-4 and TRBJ2-3; TRBD2 matches 13 bases. The CDR3 has 15 amino acids. The CDR3 region is CTSRGLAGLTDTQYF. Written as DNA, the CDR3 is TGTACCAGCAGGGGACTAGCGGGGCTCACAGATACGCAGTATTTT.